This T cell receptor beta chain stems from a study of shared clonotypes between healthy human individuals. Investigators spread the genomic DNA of each subset evenly over several immunoSEQ plates. Libraries were prepared by immunoSEQ multiplex PCR; TCRdb keeps only in-frame clonotypes and omits some of them. The sample records around 990,000 clones, roughly 80% being singletons. The germline V gene encodes CDR1 LNHDA and CDR2 SQIVND (reference sequence). The CDR3 is 16 residues long. Trimming at V came to 5 bases and at J to 5 bases, leaving 10 bases not matched to a gene. All the donors were Caucasian adults who lived in Nashville, Tennessee.

Sequenced: memory CD4+ T cells from PBMCs. Subset reported: CD45RA-negative fraction. The TCR sequence derives from a man between 18 and 35 years old in good health. Some clones in this sample may be carry-over from other donors' samples. This chain joins TRBV19 and TRBJ1-4; 8 nucleotides align to TRBD1. This CDR3 is CASSPTIGQGNEKLFF. CDR3 nucleotides: TGTGCCAGTAGTCCCACAATTGGACAGGGAAATGAAAAACTGTTTTTT. Full variable domain (rest looked up from reference TRBV19 and TRBJ1-4): DGGITQSPKYLFRKEGQNVTLSCEQNLNHDAMYWYRQDPGQGLRLIYYSQIVNDFQKGDIAEGYSVSREKKESFPLTVTSAQKNPTAFYLCASSPTIGQGNEKLFFGSGTQLSVL.